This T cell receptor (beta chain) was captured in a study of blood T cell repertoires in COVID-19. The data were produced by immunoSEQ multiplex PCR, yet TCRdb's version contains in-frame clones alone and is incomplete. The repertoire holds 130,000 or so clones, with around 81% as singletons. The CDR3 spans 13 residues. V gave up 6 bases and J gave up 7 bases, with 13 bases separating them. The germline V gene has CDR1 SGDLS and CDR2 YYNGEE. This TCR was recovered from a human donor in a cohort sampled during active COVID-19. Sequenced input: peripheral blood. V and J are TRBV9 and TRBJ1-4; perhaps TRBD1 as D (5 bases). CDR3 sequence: CASTRGRGEKLFF. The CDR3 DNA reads TGTGCCAGCACCCGCGGGAGGGGTGAAAAACTGTTTTTT.